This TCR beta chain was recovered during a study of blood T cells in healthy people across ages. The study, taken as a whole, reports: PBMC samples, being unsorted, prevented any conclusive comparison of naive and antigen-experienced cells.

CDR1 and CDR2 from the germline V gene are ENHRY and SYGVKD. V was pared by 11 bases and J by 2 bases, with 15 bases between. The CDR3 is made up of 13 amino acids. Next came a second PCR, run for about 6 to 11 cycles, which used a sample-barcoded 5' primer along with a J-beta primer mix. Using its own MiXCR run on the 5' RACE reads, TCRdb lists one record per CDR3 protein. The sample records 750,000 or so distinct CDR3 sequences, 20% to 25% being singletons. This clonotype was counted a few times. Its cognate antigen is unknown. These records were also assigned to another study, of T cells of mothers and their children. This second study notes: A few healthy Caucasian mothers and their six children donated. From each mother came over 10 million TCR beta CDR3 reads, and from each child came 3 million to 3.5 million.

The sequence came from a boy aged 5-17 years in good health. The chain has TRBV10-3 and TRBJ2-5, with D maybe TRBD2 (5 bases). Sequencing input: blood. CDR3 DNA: TGTGCCGTCCAAGGGAGCCCGCAAGAGACCCAGTACTTC. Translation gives CAVQGSPQETQYF.